Following are 13 T cell receptor beta chains from one sample sequenced in a study of technical replicates of blood from a handful of donors. The data were produced by immunoSEQ multiplex PCR, yet TCRdb's version contains in-frame clones alone and is incomplete. The data show approximately 89,000 clones, around 96% seen once. Material for sequencing was T cells isolated from PBMCs. The receptor set was obtained from a human donor in good health.

The chain is built from TRBV5-4 and TRBJ2-2, with D possibly TRBD2 on 5 matching bases. Germline-derived CDR1 and CDR2 are SGHNT and YYREEE (reference sequence). The CDR3 spans 12 residues. Trimming removed 2 bases from V and 7 bases from J, with 6 bases in between. The CDR3 loop reads CASSFGGGELFF. In DNA form, the CDR3 reads TGTGCCAGCAGCTTTGGAGGCGGGGAGCTGTTTTTT. The full variable domain, in which reference TRBV5-4 and TRBJ2-2 provide the parts outside the CDR3, is ETGVTQSPTHLIKTRGQQVTLRCSSQSGHNTVSWYQQALGQGPQFIFQYYREEENGRGNFPPRFSGLQFPNYSSELNVNALELDDSALYLCASSFGGGELFFGEGSRLTVL.

The V call is TRBV2, the J call TRBJ1-2; a possible D gene is TRBD1 (5 bases). Germline-derived CDR1 and CDR2 are SNHLY and FYNNEI. The CDR3 is made up of 13 amino acids. The V gene lost 6 bases and the J gene lost 6 bases, with 14 bases spanning the gap. The CDR3 DNA sequence: TGTGCCAGCAGGAAGGGCAGGGTCGATGGCTACACCTTC. Residues: CASRKGRVDGYTF.

The chain employs TRBV4-2 and TRBJ1-1; possibly TRBD1 for D (6 bases). This CDR3 region has 15 residues. Per germline, CDR1 LGHNA and CDR2 YNFKEQ. V dropped 3 bases and J dropped 13 bases, with 24 bases sitting between them. CDR3 bases: TGTGCCAGCAGCCATGGTCCCGGGACACGGGTCCAAAATTTCTTT. Residues: CASSHGPGTRVQNFF.

The chain employs TRBV13 and TRBJ2-1, with no clear D. The germline V gene encodes CDR1 PRHDT and CDR2 FYEKMQ (reference sequence). The germline V and J ends were trimmed by 6 bases and 6 bases, with 12 bases remaining between them. The CDR3 covers 13 residues. CDR3 in amino acids: CASSSSDVNEQFF. CDR3 sequence (DNA): TGTGCCAGCAGTTCTAGTGACGTCAATGAGCAGTTCTTC.

This CDR3 reads CATSQGDRGSRGYTF. CDR3 coding DNA: TGTGCCACCAGCCAAGGAGACAGGGGTAGTCGCGGCTACACCTTC. The V and J genes are TRBV15 and TRBJ1-2; 8 bases fit TRBD1. V was clipped by 5 bases and J by 8 bases; unmatched bases: 13. CDR1 and CDR2 from the germline V gene are LNHNV and YYDKDF (reference sequence). CDR3 length: 15 residues.

The chain combines TRBV14 with TRBJ2-1; a possible D gene is TRBD2 (6 bases). The CDR3 is made up of 16 amino acids. CDR1 is SGHDN, CDR2 FVKESK, per germline. V lost 1 base and J 3 bases, leaving 13 bases between the germline ends. In DNA, the CDR3 is TGTGCCAGCAGCCAAGTTCTCCTGGGACTCTACAATGAGCAGTTCTTC. It translates to CASSQVLLGLYNEQFF.

This rearrangement joins TRBV7-8 to TRBJ2-3; the D gene is possibly TRBD1 (5 bases). Germline lookup yields CDR1 SGHVS and CDR2 FQNEAQ. CDR3 length: 16 residues. V dropped 2 bases and J dropped 2 bases, with 14 bases sitting between them. The CDR3 is CASSLRGDFPTDTQYF. CDR3 bases: TGTGCCAGCAGCTTAAGGGGCGACTTCCCCACAGATACGCAGTATTTT.

The chain couples TRBV6-1 to TRBJ2-4; TRBD1 agrees at 7 bases. This CDR3 contains 14 residues. The germline gives CDR1 MNHNS, CDR2 SASEGT. V lost 7 bases, J lost 4 bases, and 7 bases stayed unmatched. CDR3 residues: CASNLRQGKNIQYF. The CDR3 coding sequence is TGTGCCAGCAACCTCCGACAGGGTAAAAACATTCAGTACTTC.

J is TRBJ1-3 and V is TRBV5-6; TRBD1 matches 7 bases. Looked up from germline, CDR1 is SGHDT and CDR2 is YYEEEE. The CDR3 contains 17 residues. J was trimmed by 4 bases and V by 0 bases; bases with no gene match: 10. This CDR3 is CASSLDGLGTAGNTIYF. CDR3 DNA: TGTGCCAGCAGCTTGGATGGCCTCGGGACAGCCGGAAACACCATATATTTT.

Here the CDR3 reads CASSGGVRGGELFF. CDR3 nucleotides: TGTGCCAGCAGCGGCGGGGTCCGGGGCGGGGAGCTGTTTTTT. The genes are TRBV7-3 and TRBJ2-2; perhaps TRBD2 as D (6 bases). The germline V and J ends were trimmed by 5 bases and 7 bases, with 14 bases remaining between them. Germline V CDR1 and CDR2: SGHTA, FQGTGA. The CDR3 totals 14 residues. Full variable domain (missing parts from reference TRBV7-3 and TRBJ2-2): GAGVSQTPSNKVTEKGKYVELRCDPISGHTALYWYRQSLGQGPEFLIYFQGTGAADDSGLPNDRFFAVRPEGSVSTLKIQRTERGDSAVYLCASSGGVRGGELFFGEGSRLTVL.

This chain joins TRBV9 and TRBJ2-7, with 9 bases aligning to TRBD1. The CDR3 length is 14 residues. Unmatched junction bases numbered 4, after V lost 3 bases and J lost 3 bases. Germline V lookup: CDR1 SGDLS, CDR2 YYNGEE. CDR3 coding DNA: TGTGCCAGCAGCGAGAGACAGGGGGTCTACGAGCAGTACTTC. Translating it yields CASSERQGVYEQYF. Drawing the rest from reference TRBV9 and TRBJ2-7, the complete variable domain is DSGVTQTPKHLITATGQRVTLRCSPRSGDLSVYWYQQSLDQGLQFLIQYYNGEERAKGNILERFSAQQFPDLHSELNLSSLELGDSALYFCASSERQGVYEQYFGPGTRLTVT.

The chain employs TRBV4-1 and TRBJ2-3; no clear D gene. The CDR3 spans 12 residues. V dropped 0 bases and J dropped 7 bases, with 5 bases sitting between them. Germline V gene lookup returns CDR1 MGHRA and CDR2 YSYEKL. The chain's CDR3 is CASSQDINTQYF. The CDR3 coding sequence is TGCGCCAGCAGCCAAGATATAAATACGCAGTATTTT.

The chain uses TRBV19 and TRBJ2-7; 9 nucleotides agree with TRBD2. The J segment lost 6 bases and the V segment lost 8 bases, leaving 5 bases of the junction unmatched. This CDR3 has 12 amino acids. Germline CDR1 is LNHDA and CDR2 is SQIVND (reference sequence). The CDR3, as DNA: TGTGCCAGTCGTGATAGCGGGAGCGAGCAGTACTTC. Its protein is CASRDSGSEQYF.